A single sample gave rise to the 32 T cell receptor beta chains below, sequenced in a study of human T cells and chemical hapten exposure. Time point here: patch test 2, 6 weeks after DPC sensitization. Treatment of the sample: therapeutic diphenylcyclopropenone sensitization with weekly scalp DPC. TCRdb analysed the RACE reads with MiXCR anew, one entry per CDR3 protein. The sample lists 35,000 to 45,000 distinct CDR3 sequences, about 9.8% seen once, with about 15% in the top ten. Sequencing was performed on whole blood, taken in connection with sensitization to the hapten diphenylcyclopropenone (DPC). The source is a woman between 35 and 50 years old with alopecia areata. Some clones in this sample may be carry-over from other donors' samples.

This clonotype was recorded many times. The chain employs TRBV20-1 and TRBJ2-3; D is possibly TRBD2 (6 bases). CDR1 is DFQATT, CDR2 SNEGSKA, per germline (reference sequence). The CDR3 spans 12 residues. V was trimmed by 6 bases and J by 6 bases, leaving 13 bases between them. This chain's CDR3 is CSAKIGGDTQYF. In DNA form, the CDR3 reads TGCAGTGCCAAAATTGGAGGGGATACGCAGTATTTT.

This chain connects TRBV2 to TRBJ2-3, with 11 bases fitting TRBD2. The V segment lost 1 base and the J segment 5 bases; nucleotides outside the gene matches: 2. The germline CDR1 and CDR2 sequences are SNHLY and FYNNEI. The CDR3 runs 15 residues. In DNA form, the CDR3 reads TGTGCCAGCAGTGAAGTAGCGGGGGGGATAGATACGCAGTATTTT. Protein product: CASSEVAGGIDTQYF.

This clonotype was picked up many times. The rearrangement uses TRBV20-1 and TRBJ1-1, with no clear D. The CDR3 has 15 residues. Looked up from germline, CDR1 is DFQATT and CDR2 is SNEGSKA (reference sequence). V was clipped by 4 bases and J by 4 bases, with 19 bases between them. The CDR3 nucleotides read TGCAGTGCTACTAAAGGTAGCCCTTCTGGCACTGAAGCTTTCTTT. Translated: CSATKGSPSGTEAFF.

This clonotype has at least ten counts. J is TRBJ2-3 and V is TRBV7-2; 8 bases fit TRBD1. The CDR3 runs to 14 residues. Trimming at V came to 5 bases and at J to 6 bases, leaving 7 bases not matched to a gene. The germline gives CDR1 SGHTA, CDR2 FQGNSA. The CDR3 reads CASSLRTGSDTQYF. DNA for the CDR3: TGTGCCAGCAGCCTAAGGACAGGGTCGGATACGCAGTATTTT.

This clonotype was picked up many times. V is TRBV6-5 and J is TRBJ1-1; D may be TRBD1 (5 bases). Trimming pared 6 bases from V and 9 bases from J, leaving 17 bases between. This CDR3 spans 13 amino acids. Germline V gene data show CDR1 as MNHEY and CDR2 as SVGAGI. The CDR3 DNA sequence: TGTGCCAGCAGCCCCCCTACAGGCAGGCAAGCTTTCTTT. Translating it yields CASSPPTGRQAFF.

The sample holds many counts of this clonotype. The chain joins TRBV6-2 or TRBV6-3 to TRBJ1-6; D unresolved. Germline V gene sequence: CDR1 MNHEY, CDR2 SVGEGT. CDR3 size: 13 residues. The V end lost 4 bases, the J end lost 6 bases, and 7 bases lay between the germline ends. CDR3 amino acids: CASSSSRNSPLHF. The CDR3 DNA follows: TGTGCCAGCAGTTCATCACGTAATTCACCCCTCCACTTT.

The chain recombines TRBV28 with TRBJ2-5, with TRBD2 matching 9 bases. Germline trimming cut 3 bases from V and 5 bases from J; bases unmatched to any gene: 7. The CDR3 consists of 15 residues. The germline gives CDR1 MDHEN, CDR2 SYDVKM. In nucleotides, the CDR3 is TGTGCCAGCAGTTTCCAGCGGGGGGCCGCGGAGACCCAGTACTTC. Translating it yields CASSFQRGAAETQYF.

This clonotype was found many times. The rearrangement links TRBV27 to TRBJ1-1, with D perhaps TRBD1 (6 bases). This CDR3 contains 15 residues. V was trimmed by 0 bases and J by 4 bases, leaving 12 bases between them. Per germline, CDR1 MNHEY and CDR2 SMNVEV (reference sequence). CDR3: CASSLSGGAGTEAFF. CDR3 nucleotide sequence: TGTGCCAGCAGTTTATCGGGGGGGGCAGGCACTGAAGCTTTCTTT.

This clonotype has a count of ten or more. The chain couples TRBV20-1 to TRBJ1-5; perhaps TRBD1 as D (6 bases). Germline CDR1 and CDR2: DFQATT and SNEGSKA (reference sequence). Trimming stripped 6 bases from V and 3 bases from J, with 12 bases between. The CDR3 has 13 residues. CDR3 sequence reads: CSAGAGDNQPQHF. CDR3 coding DNA: TGCAGTGCCGGGGCAGGGGACAATCAGCCCCAGCATTTT.

J is TRBJ2-4 and V is TRBV28; 7 nucleotides align to TRBD2. The V segment lost 1 base and the J segment 2 bases; nucleotides outside the gene matches: 5. CDR1 and CDR2 (germline): MDHEN, SYDVKM. The CDR3 consists of 16 residues. The CDR3 reads CASSLFSGGTKNIQYF. Written as DNA, the CDR3 is TGTGCCAGCAGTTTATTTTCCGGGGGGACCAAAAACATTCAGTACTTC.

This clonotype has ten or more counts. The rearrangement links TRBV27 to TRBJ2-2; D ambiguous. Trimming stripped 3 bases from V and 6 bases from J, with 2 bases between. Germline V gene sequence: CDR1 MNHEY, CDR2 SMNVEV (reference sequence). The CDR3 runs 11 residues. Here the CDR3 reads CASSFSGELFF. For the CDR3, the DNA is TGTGCCAGCAGTTTTTCCGGGGAGCTGTTTTTT.

This clonotype showed up many times. This chain links TRBV9 with TRBJ2-3, with D perhaps TRBD1 or TRBD2 (5 bases each). V was pared by 4 bases and J by 3 bases, with 15 bases between. The CDR3 contains 15 residues. In germline, CDR1 is SGDLS, CDR2 YYNGEE. The CDR3: CASSPPGTVTDTQYF. For the CDR3, the DNA is TGTGCCAGCAGCCCCCCCGGGACGGTGACAGATACGCAGTATTTT. The entire variable domain, with the rest obtained from reference TRBV9 and TRBJ2-3, is as follows: DSGVTQTPKHLITATGQRVTLRCSPRSGDLSVYWYQQSLDQGLQFLIQYYNGEERAKGNILERFSAQQFPDLHSELNLSSLELGDSALYFCASSPPGTVTDTQYFGPGTRLTVL.

This clonotype has a count of ten or more. The chain links TRBV2 to TRBJ2-6; D ambiguous. This CDR3 spans 16 amino acids. CDR1 and CDR2 from the germline V gene are SNHLY and FYNNEI. The ends were cut back, 6 bases at V and 0 bases at J, with 12 bases in the middle. CDR3 bases: TGTGCCAGCAGCGCGACGCCAAGCTCTGGGGCCAACGTCCTGACTTTC. Amino acids: CASSATPSSGANVLTF.

The gene calls are TRBV28 and TRBJ1-2, with a tentative D call TRBD1 (5 bases). This CDR3 spans 11 amino acids. The V gene lost 10 bases and the J gene lost 10 bases, with 16 bases spanning the gap. Germline lookup yields CDR1 MDHEN and CDR2 SYDVKM. The CDR3, as DNA: TGTGCCACCCTTGACGGGGGATACTACACCTTC. This encodes CATLDGGYYTF.

Turning to this clonotype: This may be a read error: a much more frequent sequence differs by one nucleotide. The gene calls are TRBV12-3 or TRBV12-4 and TRBJ1-1, with D possibly TRBD1 on 5 matching bases. This CDR3 spans 11 amino acids. Written as DNA, the CDR3 is TGTACCACCCTGGGGGGTACTGAAGCTTTCTTT. It yields the protein CTTLGGTEAFF.

There are a few counts of this clonotype. This chain uses TRBV9 with TRBJ1-3, with TRBD1 as a possible D gene (6 bases). V was pared by 4 bases and J by 1 base, with 15 bases between. This CDR3 is built from 16 residues. Germline-derived CDR1 and CDR2 are SGDLS and YYNGEE. DNA of the CDR3: TGTGCCAGCAGCCCCAGACAGGCGGGATCTGGAAACACCATATATTTT. As protein: CASSPRQAGSGNTIYF.

At least ten counts were recorded for this clonotype. The gene calls are TRBV5-6 and TRBJ1-1; the D gene is possibly TRBD1 (6 bases). The ends were cut back, 0 bases at V and 4 bases at J, with 13 bases in the middle. Germline-derived CDR1 and CDR2 are SGHDT and YYEEEE. This CDR3 has 15 residues. The CDR3 DNA reads as TGTGCCAGCAGCTTGGGGATTACAGGGACCACTGAAGCTTTCTTT. Its protein is CASSLGITGTTEAFF. The full variable domain, its missing parts supplied by reference TRBV5-6 and TRBJ1-1, is DAGVTQSPTHLIKTRGQQVTLRCSPKSGHDTVSWYQQALGQGPQFIFQYYEEEERQRGNFPDRFSGHQFPNYSSELNVNALLLGDSALYLCASSLGITGTTEAFFGQGTRLTVV.

This clonotype was seen ten or more times. The CDR3 sequence is CASSTLHTEAFF. CDR3 in DNA: TGTGCCAGCAGTACGTTGCACACTGAAGCTTTCTTT. The chain couples TRBV28 to TRBJ1-1; D is undetermined. From germline, CDR1 is MDHEN and CDR2 SYDVKM. V was shortened by 5 bases and J by 3 bases, with 7 bases between the two germline ends. The length of the CDR3 is 12 residues. Complete variable domain (other parts from reference TRBV28 and TRBJ1-1): DVKVTQSSRYLVKRTGEKVFLECVQDMDHENMFWYRQDPGLGLRLIYFSYDVKMKEKGDIPEGYSVSREKKERFSLILESASTNQTSMYLCASSTLHTEAFFGQGTRLTVV.

This clonotype was observed at least ten times. The V and J genes are TRBV3-1 and TRBJ2-7; D may be TRBD1 or TRBD2 (6 bases each). Trimming shortened V by 0 bases and J by 4 bases, and 13 bases separated the two germline ends. The germline CDR1 and CDR2 sequences are LGHDT and YNNKEL (reference sequence). This CDR3 has 15 residues. The CDR3 region has the DNA TGTGCCAGCAGCCAAGAATGGGGGGCGCTTTACGAGCAGTACTTC. Amino acids: CASSQEWGALYEQYF.

At least ten counts were recorded for this clonotype. This rearrangement joins TRBV20-1 to TRBJ2-7; the match to TRBD2 covers 7 bases. The trim removed 5 bases at V and 3 bases at J, leaving 13 bases unmatched. The CDR3 has 15 residues. CDR1 is DFQATT and CDR2 is SNEGSKA in the germline V gene (reference sequence). The CDR3, as DNA: TGCAGTGCTTCAAATGGTCGGGGGGACCTCTACGAGCAGTACTTC. It encodes CSASNGRGDLYEQYF.

Many counts were recorded for this clonotype. The chain is built from TRBV28 and TRBJ2-7, with 7 bases lining up with TRBD1. J was trimmed by 3 bases and V by 4 bases; bases with no gene match: 6. This CDR3 has 14 amino acids. The germline CDR1 and CDR2 sequences are MDHEN and SYDVKM. The CDR3 nucleotides read TGTGCCAGCAGTTCCCGGGACAGAGACTACGAGCAGTACTTC. The encoded protein is CASSSRDRDYEQYF.

About this clonotype itself: A read error may be the cause here, since a much bigger clone is one base away. This chain joins TRBV30 and TRBJ2-7, with 8 bases identical to TRBD1. Germline values: CDR1 GTSNPN, CDR2 SVGIG (reference sequence). CDR3 length equals 15 residues. The junction had 9 bases not matched to a gene; V was cut back by 3 bases and J by 2 bases. Here the CDR3 reads CAWSEGDRGPYEQYV. The DNA for the CDR3 is TGTGCCTGGAGCGAGGGAGACAGGGGTCCCTACGAGCAGTACGTC.

This clonotype showed up just a few times. The chain recombines TRBV11-2 with TRBJ2-1; D is perhaps TRBD1 or TRBD2 (7 bases each). From germline, CDR1 is SGHAT and CDR2 FQNNGV. V dropped 4 bases and J dropped 14 bases, with 24 bases sitting between them. This CDR3 contains 15 residues. CDR3 DNA: TGTGCCAGCAGCTCCTCTTCAGGGGGGGCGGAAAATGAGTTCTTC. Translating gives CASSSSSGGAENEFF.

This clonotype was seen a few times. A much larger clone is a single base away; this may be a read error. The chain joins TRBV11-1 to TRBJ1-1; D ambiguous. Trimming left V 1 base short and J 8 bases short, with 8 bases between. From germline, CDR1 is SGHAT and CDR2 FQDESV (reference sequence). The CDR3 contains 12 residues. CDR3: CASSLGEREAFF. The CDR3 DNA reads as TGTGCCAGCAGCTTAGGGGAGAGGGAAGCTTTCTTT. The full variable domain, with the rest looked up from reference TRBV11-1 and TRBJ1-1, is EAEVAQSPRYKITEKSQAVAFWCDPISGHATLYWYRQILGQGPELLVQFQDESVVDDSQLPKDRFSAERLKGVDSTLKIQPAELGDSAMYLCASSLGEREAFFGQGTRLTVV.

The chain joins TRBV7-9 to TRBJ2-2; D not resolved. The length of the CDR3 is 11 residues. Trimming stripped 5 bases from V and 8 bases from J, with 6 bases between. Germline V gives CDR1 SEHNR, CDR2 FQNEAQ (reference sequence). Here the CDR3 reads CASSPSGELFF. For the CDR3, the DNA is TGTGCCAGCAGCCCTTCGGGGGAGCTGTTTTTT.

Ten or more counts support this clonotype. The rearrangement joins TRBV3-1 to TRBJ2-7, with D perhaps matching TRBD1 or TRBD2 (5 bases each). The CDR3 covers 15 residues. The V and J ends lost 3 bases and 2 bases respectively, with 14 bases between them. The germline V gene encodes CDR1 LGHDT and CDR2 YNNKEL (reference sequence). The CDR3 sequence: CASSQRGANAYEQYF. CDR3 bases: TGTGCCAGCAGCCAGCGAGGGGCCAACGCCTACGAGCAGTACTTC.

This clonotype was seen a handful of times. The junction and the germline gene differ at one end; a read error may be behind it. The J gene is TRBJ1-1, the V gene TRBV12-3 or TRBV12-4, with D hard to call. CDR3 size: 14 residues. The CDR3 reads CVSSAPWRNTEAFF. DNA for the CDR3: TGTGTCAGCAGCGCCCCCTGGAGGAACACTGAAGCTTTCTTT.

This rearrangement joins TRBV29-1 to TRBJ2-3; 10 nucleotides match TRBD2. This CDR3 is built from 13 residues. Germline assignment: CDR1 SQVTM and CDR2 ANQGSEA. V trimming: 2 bases; J trimming: 6 bases; junction bases outside the gene matches: 2. CDR3 region: CSVESGGADTQYF. The CDR3 DNA reads as TGCAGCGTTGAAAGCGGGGGGGCTGATACGCAGTATTTT.

At least ten counts were recorded for this clonotype. This chain links TRBV30 with TRBJ1-1; 8 bases fit TRBD1. Germline-derived CDR1 and CDR2 are GTSNPN and SVGIG (reference sequence). V lost 5 bases, J lost 2 bases, and 7 bases stayed unmatched. The CDR3 length is 14 residues. CDR3 nucleotides: TGTGCCTGGTCCAGAACAGGGGGTAACACTGAAGCTTTCTTT. It translates to CAWSRTGGNTEAFF.

At least ten counts were recorded for this clonotype. V gene TRBV5-1 combines with J gene TRBJ2-3, with D possibly matching TRBD1 (6 bases). The CDR3 has 17 residues. The V and J ends lost 1 base and 4 bases respectively, with 19 bases between them. Germline values: CDR1 SGHRS, CDR2 YFSETQ. CDR3: CASSLRGTGLGADTQYF. Written as DNA, the CDR3 is TGCGCCAGCAGCTTGCGGGGAACAGGGCTGGGAGCAGATACGCAGTATTTT.

The sample holds a few counts of this clonotype. The chain joins TRBV20-1 to TRBJ1-4, with D unclear. Trimming left V 3 bases short and J 8 bases short, with 7 bases between. Per the germline V gene, CDR1 is DFQATT and CDR2 is SNEGSKA (reference sequence). The CDR3 consists of 11 residues. CDR3 nucleotide sequence: TGCAGTGCTAGCCAGACGGAAAAACTGTTTTTT. It translates to CSASQTEKLFF.

This clonotype was seen repeatedly, ten times or more. The chain recombines TRBV30 with TRBJ1-1, with no clear D. This CDR3 region has 11 residues. Germline V gene data show CDR1 as GTSNPN and CDR2 as SVGIG (reference sequence). The V end was cut by 2 bases, the J end by 7 bases, with 8 bases between. CDR3 in DNA: TGTGCCTGGAGTTCGGAAGATGAAGCTTTCTTT. This encodes CAWSSEDEAFF.